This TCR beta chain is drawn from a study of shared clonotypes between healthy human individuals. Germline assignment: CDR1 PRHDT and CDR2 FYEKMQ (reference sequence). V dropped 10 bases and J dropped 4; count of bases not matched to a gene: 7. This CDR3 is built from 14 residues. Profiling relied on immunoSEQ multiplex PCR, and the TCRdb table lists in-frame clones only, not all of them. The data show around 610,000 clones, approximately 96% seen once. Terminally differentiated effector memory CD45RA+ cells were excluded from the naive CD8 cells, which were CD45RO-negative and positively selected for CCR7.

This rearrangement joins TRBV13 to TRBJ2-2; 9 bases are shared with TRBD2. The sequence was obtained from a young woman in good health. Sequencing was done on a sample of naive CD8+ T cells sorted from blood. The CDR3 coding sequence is TGTGCCACGCGACTAGCGGAGGTCACCGGGGAGCTGTTTTTT. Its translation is CATRLAEVTGELFF.